This is a list of T cell receptor beta chains from one sample in a study of shared clonotypes between healthy human individuals. TCRdb's table, derived via immunoSEQ multiplex PCR, lists solely in-frame clones and lacks some. The sample gives under 2,500,000 clones, approximately 94% of which show up once; 0.1% to 0.15% is in the top ten. The source material was naive CD4+ T cells sorted from blood. Receptor source: a man aged 18 to 35 in good health. Both conserved end residues are part of each CDR3. A D gene is named only where the DNA matches it firmly.

d_call: .
j_call: TRBJ2-2
v_call: TRBV7-9
cdr3_aa: CASSHRQNTGELFF

d_call: TRBD1
j_call: TRBJ2-5
v_call: TRBV11-3
cdr3_aa: CASSQQGAGETQYF

d_call: .
j_call: TRBJ1-3
v_call: TRBV18
cdr3_aa: CASSPPRTNSGNTIYF

d_call: .
j_call: TRBJ2-1
v_call: TRBV19
cdr3_aa: CASSMDGTLPNEQFF

d_call: .
j_call: TRBJ2-1
v_call: TRBV7-2
cdr3_aa: CASSLEMSSASWVF

d_call: TRBD1
j_call: TRBJ1-2
v_call: TRBV19
cdr3_aa: CASGPGQGSGYTF

d_call: .
j_call: TRBJ1-5
v_call: TRBV2
cdr3_aa: CASSVSNQPQHF

d_call: .
j_call: TRBJ2-1
v_call: TRBV2
cdr3_aa: CASSEFGGYNEQFF

d_call: TRBD2
j_call: TRBJ2-1
v_call: TRBV2
cdr3_aa: CASSGGTSLGEQFF

d_call: .
j_call: TRBJ1-1
v_call: TRBV5-1
cdr3_aa: CASSLRSWGPEAFF

d_call: .
j_call: TRBJ1-2
v_call: TRBV6-1
cdr3_aa: CASSGKRATF

d_call: .
j_call: TRBJ2-4
v_call: TRBV30
cdr3_aa: CAWSGGTKNIQYF

d_call: .
j_call: TRBJ2-3
v_call: TRBV5-6
cdr3_aa: CASSMTGRVTDTQYF

d_call: TRBD1
j_call: TRBJ1-1
v_call: TRBV5-4
cdr3_aa: CASAFQGGDLIEAFF

d_call: TRBD1
j_call: TRBJ2-3
v_call: TRBV10-1
cdr3_aa: CASSDTGGLTDTQYF

d_call: .
j_call: TRBJ1-6
v_call: TRBV7-8
cdr3_aa: CASSLGTRDNSPLHF

d_call: .
j_call: TRBJ2-7
v_call: TRBV15
cdr3_aa: CATSRAGREQYF

d_call: .
j_call: TRBJ2-2
v_call: TRBV5-1
cdr3_aa: CASSDKAGSPGELFF

d_call: TRBD1
j_call: TRBJ1-4
v_call: TRBV5-1
cdr3_aa: CASSRRTGGADEKLFF

d_call: .
j_call: TRBJ1-1
v_call: TRBV7-9
cdr3_aa: CASSLRDTEAFF

d_call: .
j_call: TRBJ2-5
v_call: TRBV6-5
cdr3_aa: CASSYSLRGETQYF

d_call: .
j_call: TRBJ1-1
v_call: TRBV7-2
cdr3_aa: CASQGNTEAFF

d_call: TRBD1
j_call: TRBJ2-7
v_call: TRBV19
cdr3_aa: CASTPGTGGGVYEQYF

d_call: .
j_call: TRBJ1-4
v_call: TRBV18
cdr3_aa: CASSSVAGLDEKLFF

d_call: TRBD1
j_call: TRBJ1-5
v_call: TRBV10-3
cdr3_aa: CATDREGNQPQHF

d_call: .
j_call: TRBJ1-6
v_call: TRBV19
cdr3_aa: CASSIDRYSPLHF

d_call: .
j_call: TRBJ2-3
v_call: TRBV5-4
cdr3_aa: CASTSRASSTDTQYF

d_call: .
j_call: TRBJ2-7
v_call: TRBV6-1
cdr3_aa: CASRDSESRGGSF

d_call: TRBD2
j_call: TRBJ2-5
v_call: TRBV29-1
cdr3_aa: CSVEGTSGGLQETQYF

d_call: TRBD1
j_call: TRBJ1-5
v_call: TRBV28
cdr3_aa: CASSFRQGAKGNQPQHF

d_call: .
j_call: TRBJ1-1
v_call: TRBV6-5
cdr3_aa: CASSTTPGRPEAFF

d_call: TRBD1
j_call: TRBJ2-2
v_call: TRBV5-4
cdr3_aa: CASTRLGQGINTGELFF

d_call: .
j_call: TRBJ1-3
v_call: TRBV5-4
cdr3_aa: CASSFYRDTGNTIYF

d_call: .
j_call: TRBJ1-3
v_call: TRBV7-9
cdr3_aa: CASSFESGNTIYF

d_call: .
j_call: TRBJ2-4
v_call: TRBV28
cdr3_aa: CATGGGAPNIQYF

d_call: .
j_call: TRBJ2-5
v_call: TRBV7-2
cdr3_aa: CASSLMGTQYF

d_call: .
j_call: TRBJ1-4
v_call: TRBV5-1
cdr3_aa: CASSLGTNEKLFF

d_call: TRBD2
j_call: TRBJ2-7
v_call: TRBV5-5
cdr3_aa: CASSLVAGATYEQYF

d_call: TRBD2
j_call: TRBJ2-7
v_call: TRBV30
cdr3_aa: CAWSSLAGGREQYF

d_call: .
j_call: TRBJ2-2
v_call: TRBV11-2
cdr3_aa: CASSLGENGELFF

d_call: .
j_call: TRBJ2-2
v_call: TRBV5-4
cdr3_aa: CASRKGQSPNTGELFF

d_call: TRBD1
j_call: TRBJ2-1
v_call: TRBV5-4
cdr3_aa: CASSLGQGVNEQFF

d_call: .
j_call: TRBJ2-7
v_call: TRBV2
cdr3_aa: CASSGEAGTHEQYF

d_call: .
j_call: TRBJ2-3
v_call: TRBV19
cdr3_aa: CASSPAAGAGTDTQYF

d_call: .
j_call: TRBJ1-2
v_call: TRBV19
cdr3_aa: CASSPRNVYGYTF

d_call: TRBD1
j_call: TRBJ2-3
v_call: TRBV7-9
cdr3_aa: CASSFNRGPGTDTQYF

d_call: .
j_call: TRBJ1-1
v_call: TRBV30
cdr3_aa: CAWRVPWRTEAFF

d_call: .
j_call: TRBJ2-1
v_call: TRBV11-2
cdr3_aa: CASGPGLLNEQFF

d_call: .
j_call: TRBJ1-2
v_call: TRBV5-6
cdr3_aa: CASSLDREEGYTF

d_call: .
j_call: TRBJ1-2
v_call: TRBV7-2
cdr3_aa: CASSPGRNYGYTF